These T cell receptor beta chains were read from a single sample in a study of control samples from healthy donors and cancer patients. Produced via immunoSEQ multiplex PCR; TCRdb's table is partial and in-frame only. The sample consists of about 130,000 clones, 87% of them appearing once. Sequenced sample: blood. All receptors derive from a man in his late teens or twenties in good health. The CDR3 runs from the conserved cysteine through the conserved F or W. A D gene is named only where the DNA matches it firmly. Part of the rows lack a size; the others show once, few, many or a class for expanded clones.

d_gene	j_gene	abundance	v_gene	CDR3aa	CDR3nt
NA	TRBJ2-1	NA	TRBV7-8	CASSLPIRQSTYNEQFF	TGTGCCAGCAGCCTCCCAATAAGACAGTCCACCTACAATGAGCAGTTCTTC
NA	TRBJ1-2	NA	TRBV5-6	CASSLLADSYGYTF	TGTGCCAGCAGCTTGCTGGCGGACTCCTATGGCTACACCTTC
NA	TRBJ2-7	NA	TRBV10-2	CASGRPGILASLYSYEQYF	TGCGCCAGCGGGCGGCCGGGCATACTGGCGAGCCTATACTCCTACGAGCAGTACTTC
NA	TRBJ1-2	NA	TRBV6-1	CASSEIAAPSYGYTF	TGTGCCAGCAGTGAAATCGCGGCGCCCTCCTATGGCTACACCTTC
TRBD1	TRBJ1-1	NA	TRBV4-2	CASRLQGDTEAFF	TGTGCCAGCAGACTACAGGGGGACACTGAAGCTTTCTTT
NA	TRBJ1-1	once	TRBV27	CASRGRGQDSLNTEAFF	TGTGCCAGCAGGGGTCGGGGCCAGGACAGTCTGAACACTGAAGCTTTCTTT
NA	TRBJ1-4	NA	TRBV19	CASVGDPNEEKLFF	TGTGCCAGTGTAGGGGACCCTAATGAGGAAAAACTGTTTTTT
NA	TRBJ2-1	NA	TRBV6-4	CASSLREFNEQFF	TGTGCCAGCAGCCTAAGAGAGTTCAATGAGCAGTTCTTC
TRBD2	TRBJ2-1	NA	TRBV29-1	CSVEGTSGSNEQFF	TGCAGCGTTGAAGGGACTAGTGGTTCCAATGAGCAGTTCTTC
NA	TRBJ1-2	NA	TRBV24-1	CATSDLTVIYGYTF	TGTGCCACCAGTGACCTGACAGTGATCTATGGCTACACCTTC
NA	TRBJ1-5	NA	TRBV27	CASSPTAESNQPQHF	TGTGCCAGCAGTCCGACGGCAGAAAGCAATCAGCCCCAGCATTTT
TRBD2	TRBJ2-1	NA	TRBV30	CAWSVWSSGRVRNEQFF	TGTGCCTGGAGTGTATGGAGTAGCGGGAGGGTGAGGAATGAGCAGTTCTTC
NA	TRBJ2-1	NA	TRBV5-6	CASSLGRWDYNEQFF	TGTGCCAGCAGCTTGGGCCGGTGGGACTACAATGAGCAGTTCTTC
NA	TRBJ1-3	few	TRBV11-2	CASSRDPTGNTIYF	TGTGCCAGCAGCCGAGACCCGACTGGAAACACCATATATTTT
NA	TRBJ2-1	NA	TRBV6-1	CASSESRQQFF	TGTGCCAGCAGTGAGAGCAGACAGCAGTTCTTC
NA	TRBJ2-7	NA	TRBV20-1	CSASYRSSYEQYF	TGCAGTGCTAGTTACAGGAGCTCCTACGAGCAGTACTTC
NA	TRBJ2-7	NA	TRBV3-1/TRBV3-2	CASSLRGPSYEQYF	TGTGCCAGCAGCCTACGAGGCCCCTCCTACGAGCAGTACTTC
NA	TRBJ2-2	NA	TRBV28	CASLRGLGGELFF	TGTGCCAGCTTGAGGGGGTTAGGCGGGGAGCTGTTTTTT
NA	TRBJ2-1	once	TRBV19	CASSSEQGLVNEQFF	TGTGCCAGTTCCTCTGAACAGGGTCTCGTCAATGAGCAGTTCTTC
TRBD1	TRBJ2-7	few	TRBV6-6	CASTKGLGQGAYEQYF	TGTGCCAGCACTAAGGGATTGGGACAGGGGGCCTACGAGCAGTACTTC
TRBD1	TRBJ1-2	NA	TRBV2	CASSLTGTNYGYTF	TGTGCCAGCAGTTTGACAGGGACCAACTATGGCTACACCTTC
NA	TRBJ1-1	NA	TRBV7-3	CASSSPMAGDTEAFF	TGTGCCAGCAGCTCGCCCATGGCTGGGGACACTGAAGCTTTCTTT
TRBD1	TRBJ1-2	NA	TRBV9	CASSASSTGFEGYTF	TGTGCCAGCAGCGCCAGCTCGACAGGGTTTGAGGGCTACACCTTC
NA	TRBJ2-7	NA	TRBV11-2	CASSLVASYEQYF	TGTGCCAGCAGCTTAGTGGCCTCCTACGAGCAGTACTTC
NA	TRBJ2-2	few	TRBV7-7	CASSRSGQIAGELFF	TGTGCCAGCAGCCGGAGCGGGCAAATAGCCGGGGAGCTGTTTTTT
TRBD1	TRBJ2-1	once	TRBV27	CASSFWDREASEQFF	TGTGCCAGCAGTTTTTGGGACAGGGAAGCCAGTGAGCAGTTCTTC
TRBD2	TRBJ2-7	NA	TRBV11-2	CASSVAGQTYEQYF	TGTGCCAGCAGCGTAGCGGGCCAAACCTACGAGCAGTACTTC